Below are 21 T cell receptor beta chains sequenced from a single sample in a study of blood T cell repertoires in COVID-19. Measured with immunoSEQ multiplex PCR; TCRdb has only the in-frame clones, and not every one. The repertoire holds approximately 260,000 clones, with around 85% as singletons. The sequencing input was peripheral blood. The receptors were gathered from a woman over 75 with acute or convalescent COVID-19.

The V call is TRBV27, the J call TRBJ2-3; 8 bases map to TRBD2. The CDR3 extends over 15 amino acids. CDR1 and CDR2 from the germline V gene are MNHEY and SMNVEV (reference sequence). Trimming cost V 6 bases and J 5 bases; bases outside gene matches: 10. The CDR3 is CASRRRAGGQDTQYF. The CDR3 nucleotides read TGTGCCAGCAGGCGTAGGGCGGGGGGCCAAGATACGCAGTATTTT.

This chain connects TRBV19 to TRBJ2-3; 7 positions agree with TRBD1. Germline values: CDR1 LNHDA, CDR2 SQIVND (reference sequence). Unmatched junction bases numbered 4, after V lost 10 bases and J lost 0 bases. The length of the CDR3 is 13 residues. CDR3 sequence (DNA): TGTGCCACCGGACAGGAGAGCACAGATACGCAGTATTTT. This sequence encodes CATGQESTDTQYF.

J is TRBJ1-2 and V is TRBV2; 7 nucleotides agree with TRBD1. The CDR3 is 12 residues long. Germline lookup yields CDR1 SNHLY and CDR2 FYNNEI. Losses at the gene ends were 6 bases for V and 6 bases for J; bases not matched to a gene: 4. CDR3 coding DNA: TGTGCCAGCAGCGCGACAGGGAATGGCTACACCTTC. It specifies CASSATGNGYTF. Combining the CDR3 with reference TRBV2 and TRBJ1-2 gives the whole variable domain EPEVTQTPSHQVTQMGQEVILRCVPISNHLYFYWYRQILGQKVEFLVSFYNNEISEKSEIFDDQFSVERPDGSNFTLKIRSTKLEDSAMYFCASSATGNGYTFGSGTRLTVV.

V gene TRBV12-5 combines with J gene TRBJ2-2; weak D call: TRBD1 (6 bases). The CDR3 extends over 15 amino acids. Germline-derived CDR1 and CDR2 are LGHNT and FRNRAP. V dropped 5 bases and J dropped 2 bases, with 12 bases sitting between them. The CDR3 nucleotides read TGTGCTAGTGGTCCCGGGACAAAAAACACCGGGGAGCTGTTTTTT. Its protein product is CASGPGTKNTGELFF.

This chain uses TRBV24-1 with TRBJ2-1; TRBD1 agrees at 7 bases. The CDR3 has 14 residues. V lost 9 bases, J lost 4 bases, and 8 bases stayed unmatched. CDR1 is KGHDR, CDR2 SFDVKD, per germline. In DNA form, the CDR3 reads TGTGCCACCCAAAAAGGGGGCGGTTACAATGAGCAGTTCTTC. It translates to CATQKGGGYNEQFF.

This chain links TRBV15 with TRBJ2-5; TRBD2 aligns across 7 bases. The length of the CDR3 is 17 residues. CDR1 is LNHNV, CDR2 YYDKDF, per germline (reference sequence). The J segment lost 5 bases and the V segment lost 4 bases, leaving 16 bases of the junction unmatched. The CDR3 loop is CATSTEGRGLVSETQYF. CDR3 in DNA: TGTGCCACCAGCACCGAGGGGAGGGGTTTAGTTTCCGAGACCCAGTACTTC.

The chain uses TRBV28 and TRBJ2-7; D remains ambiguous. Germline V gene sequence: CDR1 MDHEN, CDR2 SYDVKM. The CDR3 sequence is 12 residues long. Trimming took 2 bases from V and 4 from J, leaving 6 bases between them. DNA for the CDR3: TGTGCCAGCAGTTTAAAACAGTACGAGCAGTACTTC. Amino acids: CASSLKQYEQYF.

This chain links TRBV15 with TRBJ1-3, with D hard to call. CDR3 length: 15 residues. V shed 0 bases and J shed 0 bases, with 6 bases lying between them. Germline V CDR1 and CDR2: LNHNV, YYDKDF (reference sequence). CDR3 amino acids: CATSRDSFSGNTIYF. The CDR3 bases are TGTGCCACCAGCAGAGATAGCTTCTCTGGAAACACCATATATTTT.

V is TRBV6-6 and J is TRBJ1-5; D is unclear. Germline V lookup: CDR1 MNHNY, CDR2 SVGAGI (reference sequence). The CDR3 consists of 14 residues. The V and J ends lost 0 bases and 1 base respectively, with 4 bases between them. For the CDR3, the DNA is TGTGCCAGCAGTTACTCTGCGAGCAATCAGCCCCAGCATTTT. Its protein is CASSYSASNQPQHF.

The chain is built from TRBV2 and TRBJ1-6, with 8 bases identical to TRBD1. CDR3 length equals 17 residues. Germline CDR1 is SNHLY and CDR2 is FYNNEI. J lost 0 bases, V lost 7 bases, and 8 bases had no gene match. The CDR3 DNA follows: TGTGCCAGCACCGACCCGCAGGGGGCCTCCTATAATTCACCCCTCCACTTT. This codes for CASTDPQGASYNSPLHF.

The chain links TRBV2 to TRBJ1-2; TRBD1 is a possible D gene (6 bases). Germline V gives CDR1 SNHLY, CDR2 FYNNEI. Trimming removed 7 bases at V and 4 bases at J, with 13 bases between. The CDR3 has 13 amino acids. Here the CDR3 reads CASNPTGLYGYTF. CDR3 DNA sequence: TGTGCCAGCAACCCCACAGGGCTCTATGGCTACACCTTC.

The chain employs TRBV6-5 and TRBJ1-5; D not certain. V lost 6 bases and J 4 bases, leaving 13 bases between the germline ends. Germline assignment: CDR1 MNHEY and CDR2 SVGAGI. This CDR3 contains 14 residues. In nucleotides, the CDR3 is TGTGCCAGCAGCCACCGGAGAGGGAATCAGCCCCAGCATTTT. It encodes CASSHRRGNQPQHF.

The gene calls are TRBV4-1 and TRBJ1-5; 10 bases fit TRBD1. Germline V gene lookup returns CDR1 MGHRA and CDR2 YSYEKL. V shed 4 bases and J 7 bases; nucleotides not matched to a gene: 7. This CDR3 has 15 residues. CDR3: CASSPRQGAGQPQHF. In DNA, the CDR3 is TGCGCCAGCAGCCCCCGACAGGGGGCTGGGCAGCCCCAGCATTTT.

J is TRBJ2-1 and V is TRBV7-3; TRBD2 matches 8 bases. Germline V gene sequence: CDR1 SGHTA, CDR2 FQGTGA. J was trimmed by 9 bases and V by 8 bases; bases with no gene match: 6. The CDR3 extends over 12 amino acids. The CDR3 sequence: CASAGGASEQFF. DNA of the CDR3: TGTGCCAGCGCCGGGGGGGCGAGTGAGCAGTTCTTC.

V and J are TRBV28 and TRBJ2-7, with 10 bases identical to TRBD1. This CDR3 spans 13 amino acids. V lost 10 bases to trimming and J lost 2 bases; unmatched junction nucleotides: 5. Germline V gene lookup returns CDR1 MDHEN and CDR2 SYDVKM. The CDR3 loop is CAIRDRGTYEQYF. CDR3 DNA sequence: TGTGCCATCCGGGACAGGGGCACCTACGAGCAGTACTTC.

The V call is TRBV7-4, the J call TRBJ1-4; 9 bases are a match to TRBD1. V was pared by 2 bases and J by 4 bases, with 11 bases of the junction left unmatched. Looked up from germline, CDR1 is SGHVT and CDR2 is SQSDAQ. There are 18 residues in the CDR3. The CDR3 sequence: CASSLSCGQGFGNEKLFF. In nucleotides, the CDR3 is TGTGCCAGCAGCTTATCATGCGGACAGGGGTTCGGTAATGAAAAACTGTTTTTT. Combining the CDR3 with reference TRBV7-4 and TRBJ1-4 gives the whole variable domain GAGVSQSPRYKVAKRGRDVALRCDSISGHVTLYWYRQTLGQGSEVLTYSQSDAQRDKSGRPSGRFSAERPERSVSTLKIQRTEQGDSAVYLCASSLSCGQGFGNEKLFFGSGTQLSVL.

This clone came up once. The chain has TRBV6-1 and TRBJ1-4; D ambiguous. The V and J ends lost 1 base and 7 bases respectively, with 10 bases between them. In germline, CDR1 is MNHNS, CDR2 SASEGT. This CDR3 is 14 amino acids long. The CDR3: CASSEGVAGEKLFF. CDR3 DNA: TGTGCCAGCAGTGAAGGCGTCGCGGGTGAAAAACTGTTTTTT.

This clone has a handful of counts. The V gene is TRBV9, the J gene TRBJ1-6; 9 bases match TRBD1. Per germline, CDR1 SGDLS and CDR2 YYNGEE. V lost 4 bases, J lost 4 bases, and 6 bases stayed unmatched. The CDR3 contains 16 residues. The CDR3 loop is CASSLTGTGYNSPLHF. DNA for the CDR3: TGTGCCAGCAGCCTCACAGGGACAGGGTATAATTCACCCCTCCACTTT.

The chain combines TRBV4-1 with TRBJ2-7, with D possibly matching TRBD2 (6 bases). The CDR3 consists of 19 residues. Germline-derived CDR1 and CDR2 are MGHRA and YSYEKL. Trimming stripped 2 bases from V and 4 bases from J, with 27 bases between. The CDR3 DNA reads TGCGCCAGCAGCCAAATCCCCAGGGTCGGGGTAGCGGACCTTTACGAGCAGTACTTC. This encodes CASSQIPRVGVADLYEQYF.

This sequence joins TRBV5-1 and TRBJ1-4, with 10 bases that match TRBD1. The CDR3 totals 17 residues. Trimming removed 0 bases from V and 6 bases from J; junction bases left unmatched: 8. Germline V lookup: CDR1 SGHRS, CDR2 YFSETQ. CDR3: CASSLVAIGTGDEKLFF. Here the CDR3 DNA reads TGCGCCAGCAGCTTGGTAGCGATCGGGACAGGGGATGAAAAACTGTTTTTT. The variable domain in full, with the rest retrieved from reference TRBV5-1 and TRBJ1-4, is KAGVTQTPRYLIKTRGQQVTLSCSPISGHRSVSWYQQTPGQGLQFLFEYFSETQRNKGNFPGRFSGRQFSNSRSEMNVSTLELGDSALYLCASSLVAIGTGDEKLFFGSGTQLSVL.

V and J are TRBV12-3 or TRBV12-4 and TRBJ2-5, with D tentatively TRBD1 (6 bases). Trimming cost V 6 bases and J 3 bases, with 11 bases left between them. This CDR3 contains 13 residues. The CDR3 is CASRSGTKETQYF. The CDR3 nucleotides read TGTGCCAGCAGGTCCGGGACAAAAGAGACCCAGTACTTC.